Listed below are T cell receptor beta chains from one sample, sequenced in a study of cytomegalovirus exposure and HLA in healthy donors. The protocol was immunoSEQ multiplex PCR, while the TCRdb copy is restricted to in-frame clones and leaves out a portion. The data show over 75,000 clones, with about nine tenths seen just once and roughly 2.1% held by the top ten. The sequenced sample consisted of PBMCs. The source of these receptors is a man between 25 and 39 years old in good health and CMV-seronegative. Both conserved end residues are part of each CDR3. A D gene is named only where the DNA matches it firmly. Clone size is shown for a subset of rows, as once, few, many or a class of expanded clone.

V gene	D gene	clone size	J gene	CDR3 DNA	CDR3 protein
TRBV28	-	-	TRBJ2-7	TGTGCCAGCAGTCTTTTAACAAACCGGGACACCTTATACGAGCAGTACTTC	CASSLLTNRDTLYEQYF
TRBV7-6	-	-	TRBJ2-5	TGTGCCAGCAGCGCGGGGACCGGGGAGACCCAGTACTTC	CASSAGTGETQYF
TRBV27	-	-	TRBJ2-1	TGTGCCAGCAGTTTTTGGGTCGTATCAGGGTTTAGCAGCTCCTACAATGAGCAGTTCTTC	CASSFWVVSGFSSSYNEQFF
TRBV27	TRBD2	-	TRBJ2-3	TGTGCCAGCAGTCTAACCACCATTCCCCATCTAGCGGGGTCGACAGATACGCAGTATTTT	CASSLTTIPHLAGSTDTQYF
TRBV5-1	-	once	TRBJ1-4	TGCGCCAGCAGCCGAGTAGCACAGGCAACTAATGAAAAACTGTTTTTT	CASSRVAQATNEKLFF
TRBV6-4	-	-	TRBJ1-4	TGTGCCAGCAGTATCGTTCGAGCAACTAATGAAAAACTGTTTTTT	CASSIVRATNEKLFF
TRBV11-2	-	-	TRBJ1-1	TGTGCCAGCAGCTTATATCGGCAGGGAGGCACTGAAGCTTTCTTT	CASSLYRQGGTEAFF
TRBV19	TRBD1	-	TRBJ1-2	TGTGCCAGTAGGGGACAGGACCAGTTGCCTAACTATGGCTACACCTTC	CASRGQDQLPNYGYTF
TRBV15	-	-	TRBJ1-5	TGTGCCACCAGCACACGGTTCAATCAGCCCCAGCATTTT	CATSTRFNQPQHF
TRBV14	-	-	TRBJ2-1	TGTGCCAGCAGCCAAGGCAGGGTTGACTACAATGAGCAGTTCTTC	CASSQGRVDYNEQFF
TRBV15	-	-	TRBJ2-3	TGTGCCACCAGCTTAAGTACCGGTTTTGTGGATACGCAGTATTTT	CATSLSTGFVDTQYF
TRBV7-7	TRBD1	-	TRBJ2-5	TGTGCTAGCAGCTTTCAGGGGGCCTGGGAGACCCAGTACTTC	CASSFQGAWETQYF
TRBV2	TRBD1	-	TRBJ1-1	TGTGCCAGCAGACTAGGGACAGCGACGTTGAACACTGAAGCTTTCTTT	CASRLGTATLNTEAFF
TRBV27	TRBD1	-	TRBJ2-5	TGTGCCAGCAGTCCCAGACAGGGCCGCCCGACCCAGTACTTC	CASSPRQGRPTQYF
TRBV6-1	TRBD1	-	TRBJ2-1	TGTGCCAGCAGTGAGGGGACAGAGTACAATGAGCAGTTCTTC	CASSEGTEYNEQFF
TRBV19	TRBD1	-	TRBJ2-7	TGTGCCAGTAGTATAGGACAGGGGACCTACGAGCAGTACTTC	CASSIGQGTYEQYF
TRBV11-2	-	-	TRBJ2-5	TGTGCCAGCAGCCCGGACTACAAAGAGACCCAGTACTTC	CASSPDYKETQYF
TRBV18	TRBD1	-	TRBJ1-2	TGTGCCAGCTCACCAGGGACAGACTATGGCTATACCTTC	CASSPGTDYGYTF
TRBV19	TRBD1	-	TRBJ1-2	TGTGCCAGTAGTAACTCTGTCCAGGGGGCGCCTGGCTACACCTTC	CASSNSVQGAPGYTF
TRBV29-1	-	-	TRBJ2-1	TGCAGCGTTTTAAGGGGCAGCTCCTACAATGAGCAGTTCTTC	CSVLRGSSYNEQFF
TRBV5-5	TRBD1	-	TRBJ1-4	TGTGCCAGCAGCTTCGAAAGGACAGGCTCTAATGAAAAACTGTTTTTT	CASSFERTGSNEKLFF
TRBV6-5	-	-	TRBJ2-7	TGTGCCAGCAGTCCTACCCTCTACGAGCAGTACTTC	CASSPTLYEQYF
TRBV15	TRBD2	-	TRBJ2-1	TGTGCCACCAGCAGAAGACTAGCGGGAGAGTTAAATGAGCAGTTCTTC	CATSRRLAGELNEQFF
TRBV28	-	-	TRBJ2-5	TGTGCCAGCAGCTCCTTGGGGGGCCAAGAGACCCAGTACTTC	CASSSLGGQETQYF
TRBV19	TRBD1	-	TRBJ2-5	TGTGCCAGTAGTACAATGACAGGGGGCGCGGAGACCCAGTACTTC	CASSTMTGGAETQYF
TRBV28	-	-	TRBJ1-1	TGTGCCAGCAGTTTCAGGGGAAACACTGAAGCTTTCTTT	CASSFRGNTEAFF
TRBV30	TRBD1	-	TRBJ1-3	TGTGCCTGGAGTGGAGGACAGGGTGTTACCATATATTTT	CAWSGGQGVTIYF
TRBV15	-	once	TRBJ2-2	TGTGCCACCAGCAGAGACGGTAGGGGAGGCTCCGGGGAGCTGTTTTTT	CATSRDGRGGSGELFF
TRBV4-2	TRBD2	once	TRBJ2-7	TGTGCCAGCAGCTCCCGGGAGCGGGAGTTCCACGAGCAGTACTTC	CASSSREREFHEQYF
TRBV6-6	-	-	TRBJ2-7	TGTGCCAGCAGACCGGACAGTTACGAGCAGTACTTC	CASRPDSYEQYF
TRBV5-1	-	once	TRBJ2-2	TGCGCCAGCAGCTTGTTCGAGAGCACCGGGGAGCTGTTTTTT	CASSLFESTGELFF
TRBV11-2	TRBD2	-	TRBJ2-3	TGTGCCAGCAGCTTAGCGGGGGGTATTGGAACAGATACGCAGTATTTT	CASSLAGGIGTDTQYF
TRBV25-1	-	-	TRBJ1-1	TGTGCCAGCAGTCCCCTCGGACAGTCCCTGAACACTGAAGCTTTCTTT	CASSPLGQSLNTEAFF
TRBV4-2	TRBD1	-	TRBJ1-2	TGTGCCAGCAGCCAAGACGGCCGTGGACAGGGGTTCTATGGCTACACCTTC	CASSQDGRGQGFYGYTF
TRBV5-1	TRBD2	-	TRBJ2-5	TGCGCCAGCAGCTCGGAGACTAGCGTCGAAGAGACCCAGTACTTC	CASSSETSVEETQYF
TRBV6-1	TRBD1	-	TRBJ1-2	TGTGCCAGCACTCTGCAGGGGGCGCTTGACTATGGCTACACCTTC	CASTLQGALDYGYTF
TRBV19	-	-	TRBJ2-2	TGTGCCAGTAGACTTAACCGGGACTCCTTCACCGGGGAGCTGTTTTTT	CASRLNRDSFTGELFF
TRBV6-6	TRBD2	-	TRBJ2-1	TGTGCCAGCAGCTCAGGACTAGCGGCTTTAAATGAGCAGTTCTTC	CASSSGLAALNEQFF
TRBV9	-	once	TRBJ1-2	TGTGCCAGCAGCTGGCGGGGTTCCGGGGAATATGGCTACACCTTC	CASSWRGSGEYGYTF
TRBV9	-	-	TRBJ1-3	TGTGCCAGCAGCGTCAGAGGGATTGGAAACACCATATATTTT	CASSVRGIGNTIYF
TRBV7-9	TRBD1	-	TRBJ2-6	TGTGCCAGCAGCTTGAGCAGGGGGCCTGGGGCCAACGTCCTGACTTTC	CASSLSRGPGANVLTF
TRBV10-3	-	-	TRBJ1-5	TGTGCCATCAGTGAGTTGGGACAAGGGCAGCCCCAGCATTTT	CAISELGQGQPQHF
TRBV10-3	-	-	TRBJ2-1	TGTGCCATCAGCGATGCTCTGGGACCGTCCCTGACAGGCGATGAGCAGTTCTTC	CAISDALGPSLTGDEQFF
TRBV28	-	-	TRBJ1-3	TGTGCCAGCACTCTACCCGCTGGAAACACCATATATTTT	CASTLPAGNTIYF
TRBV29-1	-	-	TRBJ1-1	TGCAGTGATGATTCAGGGGCTTTCTTT	CSDDSGAFF
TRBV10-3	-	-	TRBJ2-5	TGTGCCATCAGTGAGAGAGGACAAGAGACCCAGTACTTC	CAISERGQETQYF
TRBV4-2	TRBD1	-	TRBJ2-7	TGTGCCAGCGCAGGGACAGCGGAGGCCTACGAGCAGTACTTC	CASAGTAEAYEQYF
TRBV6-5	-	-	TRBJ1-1	TGTGCCAGCAGTTACTCGGGGGGGATTTCCTTCTTT	CASSYSGGISFF
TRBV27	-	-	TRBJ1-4	TGTGCCAGCAGTTTATCGAGACAGATCTCAACTAATGAAAAACTGTTTTTT	CASSLSRQISTNEKLFF
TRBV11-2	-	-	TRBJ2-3	TGTGCCAGCAGCTCGTCACTGGATACGCAGTATTTT	CASSSSLDTQYF
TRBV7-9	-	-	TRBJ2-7	TGTGCCAGCAGCCCAGGGAGGGGCAGGGGGCTGATCTACGAGCAGTACTTC	CASSPGRGRGLIYEQYF
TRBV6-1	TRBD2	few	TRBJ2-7	TGTGCCAGCAGTGATATTCGGACTAGCGGTTCCTACGAGCAGTACTTC	CASSDIRTSGSYEQYF
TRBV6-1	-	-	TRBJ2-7	TGTGCCAGCAGTAAACGGACTAACTCCTACGAGCAGTACTTC	CASSKRTNSYEQYF
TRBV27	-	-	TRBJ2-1	TGTGCCAGCAGTCTAGGGGATGAGCAGTTCTTC	CASSLGDEQFF
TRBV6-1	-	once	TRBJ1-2	TGTGCCAGCAGTGAGGCGGAGAACTATGGCTACACCTTC	CASSEAENYGYTF
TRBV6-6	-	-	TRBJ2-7	TGTGCCAGCAGAACTACCGACGAGCAGTACTTC	CASRTTDEQYF
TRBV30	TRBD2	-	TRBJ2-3	TGTGCCTCCTTAGTACTAGCGGAAGGTCAATTTCGACAAGATACGCAGTATTTT	CASLVLAEGQFRQDTQYF